The present entry profiles one T cell receptor beta chain with its context. Its antigen specificity is not known. No base-level quality is on record; no much larger clone is a single base apart. TCR beta repertoires were profiled from peripheral blood of under 15 young patients with multiple sclerosis to demonstrate the VDJtools post-analysis software. The patients with multiple sclerosis were children and adolescents between about 6 and 15 years of age. This entry belongs to a study of post-analysis software for immune sequencing data (dated by TCRdb to 2015 to 2017). Looking at the study overall: The recorded disease courses included relapsing-remitting, secondary progressive and progressive-relapsing multiple sclerosis, and some patients had no subtype annotation. The patient repertoires were set against approximately 10 previously published healthy control repertoires from donors whose ages ranged from roughly 6 to 27 years. A subset of samples was prepared in parallel using single-end sample barcoding, then pooled and co-amplified after Illumina adapter ligation.

The library relied on PCR. TCRdb lists the instrument as Illumina HiSeq 2500. To reduce PCR and sequencing biases, unique molecular identifiers were built into the TCR beta cDNA libraries. Approximately 500,000 cDNA molecules were obtained per 1 to 10 million input T cells, so each molecule approximated one T cell. The same protocol used for the earlier healthy control dataset was applied to prepare and sequence the patient libraries. Within a given batch, samples were prepared together, multiplexed and sequenced on the same HiSeq lane. The paper's processing steps were these. Raw barcoded reads were processed with MIGEC, and single-read molecular identifier groups were discarded before consensus assembly and CDR3 extraction. VDJtools was used for post-analysis of the clonotype tables, and diversity was normalized by down-sampling every dataset to the size of the smallest sample. Repertoire overlap clustering matched CDR3 amino acid but not nucleotide sequences to correct batch-related cross-sample contamination. TCRdb applied fastp at Q25 and MiXCR to the public reads, then kept only in-frame beta chains. Identical CDR3 protein sequences are pooled into one entry, listed with their most common genes and DNA. These V and J calls are TCRdb output, not the study's own analysis. Within this sample are under 900,000 distinct CDR3 sequences, with roughly 50% of them counted one time only. In total, the top ten clones hold about 4.8% of the sample.

The full study reports these points: Significantly higher frequencies in patients than in controls were found for about 5 TRBV segments, including TRBV5-6, TRBV5-1 and TRBV20-1. The control group was slightly older than the multiple sclerosis patient group. Direct clustering with F measure showed strong co-clustering of samples prepared in the same batch, prompting a batch-effect correction. Significantly lower normalized Chao1 diversity was found in multiple sclerosis patients than in controls, suggesting substantial peripheral T-cell clonal expansion.

The CDR3 goes from the cysteine to the phenylalanine over 16 residues. Just CDR3 DNA is preserved here, 48 bases in frame from base 1. The germline V gene yields SGHDT for CDR1 and YYEEEE for CDR2. The TCR was taken from a girl under 18 with multiple sclerosis. This chain is built from TRBV5-6 and TRBJ2-5; tentative D gene TRBD1, with 5 bases matching. Near its end, the DNA agrees better with TRBJ2-7, so the J call may be wrong. Sequences were obtained from blood. The CDR3 sequence is CASSMGQVILLYEQYF. The DNA is TGTGCCAGCAGCATGGGGCAGGTAATCCTCCTCTACGAGCAGTACTTC.